The sequence of this TCR beta chain was determined in a study of response to subunit inactivated influenza vaccine. Study-level results: With each seasonal influenza vaccination, the authors suggested, few new T cells are recruited.

MiXCR, run by TCRdb on the RT-PCR reads, gives a single entry per CDR3 protein. In the table there are 150,000 to 200,000 distinct CDR3 sequences, less than 15% of which are singletons. The table lists this clonotype with many counts. Its antigen is currently unknown. The same data also contributed to another study, on T cells expressing NK-cell markers. As that report states: In generating TCR beta cDNA, 5'RACE template switching with UMIs was used. Among CD8+ T cells from six donors, dominant NKG2C+ clonotypes accounted for about 1.0-7.5%. Whether expanded NKG2C+ T cell clones recognized HCMV stayed uncertain.

The sequence came from a man in his fifties or sixties who received an inactivated influenza vaccine. Here the sequenced sample was CD8+ T cells sorted from PBMCs, taken roughly 12 days after vaccination.

The CDR3 loop reads CASSLDDRGLSPLHF. DNA for the CDR3: TGTGCCAGCAGCTTAGATGACAGGGGGCTTTCACCCCTCCACTTT. The genes are TRBV7-6 and TRBJ1-6, with 10 bases aligning to TRBD1. CDR1 is SGHVS and CDR2 is FNYEAQ in the germline V gene. The CDR3 loop spans 15 amino acids. V trimming: 1 base; J trimming: 9 bases; junction bases outside the gene matches: 3.